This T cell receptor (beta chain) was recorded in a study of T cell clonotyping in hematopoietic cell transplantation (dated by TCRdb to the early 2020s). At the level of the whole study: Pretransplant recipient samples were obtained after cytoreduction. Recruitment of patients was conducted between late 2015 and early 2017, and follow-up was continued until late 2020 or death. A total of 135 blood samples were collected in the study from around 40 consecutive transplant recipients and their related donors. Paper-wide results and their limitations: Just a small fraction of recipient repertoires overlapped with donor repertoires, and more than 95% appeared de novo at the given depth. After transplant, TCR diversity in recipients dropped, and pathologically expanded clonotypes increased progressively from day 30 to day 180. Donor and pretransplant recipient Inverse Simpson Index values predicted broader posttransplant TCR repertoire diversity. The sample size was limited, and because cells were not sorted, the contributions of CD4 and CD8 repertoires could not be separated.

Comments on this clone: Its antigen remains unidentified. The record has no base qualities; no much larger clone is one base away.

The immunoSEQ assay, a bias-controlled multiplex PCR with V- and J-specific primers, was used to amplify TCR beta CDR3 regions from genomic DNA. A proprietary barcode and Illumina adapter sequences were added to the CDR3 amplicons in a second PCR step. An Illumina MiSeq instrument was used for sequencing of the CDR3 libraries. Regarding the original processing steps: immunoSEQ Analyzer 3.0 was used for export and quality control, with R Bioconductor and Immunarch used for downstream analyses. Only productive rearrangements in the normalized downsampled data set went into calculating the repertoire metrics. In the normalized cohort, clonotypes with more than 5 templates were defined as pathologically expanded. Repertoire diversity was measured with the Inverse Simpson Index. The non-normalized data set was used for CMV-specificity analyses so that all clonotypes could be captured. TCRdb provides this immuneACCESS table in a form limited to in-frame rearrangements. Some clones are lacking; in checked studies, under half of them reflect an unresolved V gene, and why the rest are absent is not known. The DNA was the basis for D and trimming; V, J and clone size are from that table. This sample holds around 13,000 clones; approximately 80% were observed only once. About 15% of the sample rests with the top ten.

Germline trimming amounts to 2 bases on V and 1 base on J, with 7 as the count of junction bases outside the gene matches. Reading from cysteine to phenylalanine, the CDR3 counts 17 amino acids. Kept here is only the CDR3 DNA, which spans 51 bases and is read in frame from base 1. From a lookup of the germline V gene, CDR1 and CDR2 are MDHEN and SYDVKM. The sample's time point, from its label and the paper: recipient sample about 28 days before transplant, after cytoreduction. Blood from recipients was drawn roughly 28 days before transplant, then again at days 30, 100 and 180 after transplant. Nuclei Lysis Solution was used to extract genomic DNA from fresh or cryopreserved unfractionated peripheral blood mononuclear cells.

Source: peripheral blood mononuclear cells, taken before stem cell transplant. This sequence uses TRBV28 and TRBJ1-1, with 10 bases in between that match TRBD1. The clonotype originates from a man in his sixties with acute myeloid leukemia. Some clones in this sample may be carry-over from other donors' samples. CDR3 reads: CASSLRPGQGTNTEAFF. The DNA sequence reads TGTGCCAGCAGTTTAAGACCGGGACAGGGGACGAACACTGAAGCTTTCTTT.